This section outlines one T cell receptor beta chain sequence together with its context. A sample-barcoded 5' primer and a J-beta primer mix were used in a second PCR of roughly 6 to 12 cycles. One entry per CDR3 protein results from TCRdb running MiXCR on the 5' RACE reads. The top ten hold 20% to 25% of the sample, which has fewer than 2 million distinct CDR3 sequences, about two fifths seen once. The data were taken from a study of blood T cells in healthy people across ages. This CDR3 region has 15 residues. Germline-derived CDR1 and CDR2 are SGHTA and FQGNSA. V lost 7 bases and J 5 bases, leaving 17 bases between the germline ends. Healthy Caucasians from Russia aged about 6 to 95 served as donors. Isolated per sample were at least 7 million PBMCs.

This rearrangement joins TRBV7-2 to TRBJ1-4; tentatively, D is TRBD1 (5 bases). Sequenced: blood. This clonotype was sampled from a human donor in good health. CDR3 loop: CASTTHGTSNEKLFF. The CDR3 coding sequence is TGTGCCAGCACCACCCACGGGACGTCAAATGAAAAACTGTTTTTT.